This TCR beta chain was recovered during a study of memory CD4+ T cells and cytomegalovirus serostatus. The sort gate was single viable CD3+CD4+CD8-CD45RO+ cells for memory CD4+ T cells. After thawing, CD4+ T cells were positively selected. Using immunoSEQ multiplex PCR, the repertoire was profiled, and TCRdb retains in-frame clones only, with some absent. The repertoire has 75,000 to 95,000 clones, 65% to 85% of them found once; the top ten carry less than 0.9%. Germline assignment: CDR1 SQVTM and CDR2 ANQGSEA. This CDR3 spans 16 amino acids. V shed 7 bases and J 3 bases; nucleotides not matched to a gene: 6.

The TCR comes from an adult in good health and CMV-seronegative. Material for sequencing was memory CD4+ T cells from blood. The rearrangement joins TRBV29-1 to TRBJ2-4; 16 bases are shared with TRBD2. CDR3 protein: CSAGTSGGAGKNIQYF. CDR3 sequence (DNA): TGCAGCGCCGGGACTAGCGGGGGGGCTGGCAAAAACATTCAGTACTTC.